This T cell receptor beta chain was captured by sequencing in a study of T cell clonality in common variable immunodeficiency. This table comes from immunoSEQ multiplex PCR, and its TCRdb copy is limited to in-frame clones, with some not included. The sample shows about 59,000 clones, none of them appearing just once. V shed 3 bases, J shed 1 base, and the junction held 2 bases outside the gene matches. CDR3 length: 15 residues. The germline V gene encodes CDR1 DFQATT and CDR2 SNEGSKA (reference sequence). This clone was recorded at least ten times. The read stops 3 residues short of the end of the CDR3; the missing end is completed from the germline J gene.

Material: peripheral blood mononuclear cells. V usage is TRBV20-1 and J usage is TRBJ2-1, with 11 positions matching TRBD2. This receptor was identified in a person aged 18-70 years in good health. The CDR3 sequence is CSASASGRSYNEQFF. The CDR3 DNA, read in part, is TGCAGTGCTAGCGCTAGCGGGAGGTCCTACAATGAG.